Reported below is one T cell receptor beta chain. What it recognizes is unknown. The sample is drawn from a study of cytomegalovirus exposure and HLA in healthy donors. Study-wide results and caveats: First-cohort TCR clusters were later found to tend to co-occur in the roughly 130 validation repertoires.

The CDR3 sequence is 15 residues long. The germline V gene encodes CDR1 LGHNT and CDR2 FRNRAP. J gave up 3 bases and V 3 bases, and 3 bases lay outside the gene matches. Here immunoSEQ multiplex PCR was the method, and the copy in TCRdb shows in-frame clones only, minus some. The sample yields roughly 130,000 clones, about nine tenths seen once. The donors were part of the validation cohort, which consisted of about 120 subjects and was separate from the first cohort of 670 or so subjects. The TCR comes from a man aged 30 to 39 in good health and CMV-seronegative. The specimen sequenced was PBMCs. V usage is TRBV12-5 and J usage is TRBJ2-3; 10 bases fit TRBD1. This CDR3 reads CASGFGTGVTDTQYF. In nucleotides, the CDR3 is TGTGCTAGTGGTTTCGGGACAGGGGTAACAGATACGCAGTATTTT.